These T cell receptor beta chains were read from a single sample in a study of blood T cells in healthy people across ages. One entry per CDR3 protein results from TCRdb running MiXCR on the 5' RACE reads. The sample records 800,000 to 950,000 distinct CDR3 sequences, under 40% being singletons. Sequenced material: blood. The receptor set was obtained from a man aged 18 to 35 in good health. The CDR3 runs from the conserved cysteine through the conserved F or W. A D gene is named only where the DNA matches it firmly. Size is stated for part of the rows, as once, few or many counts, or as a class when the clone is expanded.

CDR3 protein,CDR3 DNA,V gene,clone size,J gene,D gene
CATSKQDRNTEAFF,TGTGCCACCAGCAAACAGGACCGAAACACTGAAGCTTTCTTT,TRBV15,few,TRBJ1-1,NA
CSARDPGTDEAFF,TGCAGTGCTAGAGATCCTGGGACAGACGAAGCTTTCTTT,TRBV20-1,NA,TRBJ1-1,TRBD1
CASSKGIDYGYTF,TGTGCCAGCAGCAAGGGGATCGACTATGGCTACACCTTC,TRBV7-9,few,TRBJ1-2,NA
CASSPGQGLGYGYTF,TGTGCCAGCAGCCCCGGACAGGGGCTAGGGTATGGCTACACCTTC,TRBV7-2,NA,TRBJ1-2,TRBD1
CAWRTNFYKQYF,TGTGCCTGGAGGACGAACTTCTACAAGCAGTACTTC,TRBV30,NA,TRBJ2-7,NA
CSVEWDGGNQPQHF,TGCAGCGTTGAATGGGATGGGGGCAATCAGCCCCAGCATTTT,TRBV29-1,few,TRBJ1-5,NA
CASSFSGGESYNEQYF,TGTGCCAGCAGTTTCTCGGGGGGCGAATCATACAATGAGCAGTACTTC,TRBV12-3/TRBV12-4,NA,TRBJ2-7,NA
CASSLSTGAKSYNEQFF,TGTGCCAGCAGCTTATCGACAGGGGCAAAATCCTACAATGAGCAGTTCTTC,TRBV7-8,few,TRBJ2-1,TRBD1
CASREFDRGRGYTF,TGTGCCAGCAGGGAATTCGACAGGGGGCGAGGCTACACCTTC,TRBV28,NA,TRBJ1-2,TRBD1
CASTPRDHNEQFF,TGTGCCAGCACCCCCCGGGACCACAATGAGCAGTTCTTC,TRBV3-1,few,TRBJ2-1,NA
CASSTTGVGEKLFF,TGTGCCAGCAGTACAACAGGGGTCGGTGAAAAACTGTTTTTT,TRBV12-3/TRBV12-4,NA,TRBJ1-4,TRBD1
CSARDRDTSYNEQFF,TGCAGTGCTAGAGACCGGGACACCTCCTACAATGAGCAGTTCTTC,TRBV20-1,many,TRBJ2-1,NA
CASSPGGGHITDTQYF,TGTGCCAGCAGCCCGGGTGGGGGACACATCACAGATACGCAGTATTTT,TRBV7-2,few,TRBJ2-3,NA
CATSRDSSRTAEQYF,TGTGCCACCAGCAGAGATTCGAGCCGGACTGCAGAGCAGTACTTC,TRBV15,few,TRBJ2-7,NA
CASGLGQGSQETQYF,TGTGCTAGTGGTTTGGGTCAGGGCTCACAAGAGACCCAGTACTTC,TRBV12-5,NA,TRBJ2-5,NA
CASSGTAVLYEQYF,TGTGCCAGCAGCGGGACAGCTGTCCTCTACGAGCAGTACTTC,TRBV3-1,NA,TRBJ2-7,TRBD1
CSARDPPTTEAFF,TGCAGTGCTAGAGATCCTCCAACCACTGAAGCTTTCTTT,TRBV20-1,NA,TRBJ1-1,NA
CASRPGGGGEAFF,TGTGCCAGCAGGCCCGGTGGGGGGGGTGAAGCTTTCTTT,TRBV28,NA,TRBJ1-1,NA
CASSSSGEAGGPYEQYF,TGCGCCAGCAGCTCTTCCGGGGAAGCGGGGGGGCCCTACGAGCAGTACTTC,TRBV5-1,NA,TRBJ2-7,TRBD2
CSAPPGWGYNEQYF,TGCAGTGCTCCCCCGGGTTGGGGCTACAATGAGCAGTACTTC,TRBV20-1,few,TRBJ2-7,NA
CASSDSSDNEQFFGPGGEKLFF,NA,TRBV6-4,NA,TRBJ1-4,NA
CSASPRANTEAFF,TGCAGTGCTAGCCCCAGAGCGAACACTGAAGCTTTCTTT,TRBV20-1,NA,TRBJ1-1,NA
CASSLGTPDREDTQYF,TGCGCCAGCAGCTTGGGAACCCCGGACAGGGAGGATACGCAGTATTTT,TRBV5-1,NA,TRBJ2-3,TRBD1
CASSYSGKTTDTQYF,TGTGCCAGCAGTTATTCTGGGAAGACGACAGATACGCAGTATTTT,TRBV6-2/TRBV6-3,NA,TRBJ2-3,NA
CASSQGDTNEKLFF,TGCGCCAGCAGCCAAGGAGATACAAATGAAAAACTGTTTTTT,TRBV4-3,few,TRBJ1-4,NA
CASSYTAVLETQYF,TGTGCCAGCAGTTACACGGCCGTGTTGGAGACCCAGTACTTC,TRBV6-5,many,TRBJ2-5,NA
CSASGVGNGQYF,TGCAGTGCGAGCGGGGTGGGTAATGGGCAGTACTTC,TRBV20-1,NA,TRBJ2-7,TRBD2
CASSLNSYSYEQYF,TGTGCCAGCAGCCTTAATAGTTACTCCTACGAGCAGTACTTC,TRBV7-2,NA,TRBJ2-7,NA
CASSAGTGAGETQFF,TGTGCCAGCAGCGCGGGGACTGGAGCTGGAGAGACCCAGTTCTTC,TRBV9,NA,TRBJ2-1,NA
CAISGSGSSSYNEQYF,TGTGCCATCAGTGGTTCGGGGTCCAGCTCCTACAATGAGCAGTACTTC,TRBV10-3,NA,TRBJ2-7,NA
CASSHAQGATDTQYF,TGTGCCAGCAGCCATGCCCAGGGGGCAACAGATACGCAGTATTTT,TRBV7-9,few,TRBJ2-3,TRBD1
CASSLPGLSTDTQYF,TGTGCCAGCAGCTTACCAGGGTTGAGCACAGATACGCAGTATTTT,TRBV7-9,few,TRBJ2-3,NA
CASSLETSGVEQFF,TGCGCCAGCAGCTTGGAGACTAGCGGGGTCGAGCAGTTCTTC,TRBV5-1,NA,TRBJ2-1,TRBD2
CASSEVDLGETQYF,TGTGCCAGCAGTGAAGTCGACCTTGGCGAGACCCAGTACTTC,TRBV25-1,few,TRBJ2-5,NA
CASRQERETQFF,TGCGCCAGCAGGCAGGAGCGAGAGACCCAGTTCTTC,TRBV5-1,NA,TRBJ2-1,NA
CASSAGTPLSTDTQYF,TGTGCCAGCAGTGCCGGGACACCTCTCAGCACAGATACGCAGTATTTT,TRBV2,NA,TRBJ2-3,NA
CASSEYTGPDTEAFF,TGTGCCAGCAGTGAATACACGGGCCCAGACACTGAAGCTTTCTTT,TRBV25-1,few,TRBJ1-1,NA
CASSVGTSDSTDTQYF,TGTGCCAGCAGCGTAGGTACTAGCGATAGCACAGATACGCAGTATTTT,TRBV9,NA,TRBJ2-3,TRBD2
CSAGGGISSASTDTQYF,TGCAGTGCGGGGGGGGGTATTAGCAGTGCTAGCACAGATACGCAGTATTTT,TRBV20-1,NA,TRBJ2-3,TRBD2
CASSYAGVQETQYF,TGTGCCAGCAGTTACGCCGGGGTCCAAGAGACCCAGTACTTC,TRBV6-5,many,TRBJ2-5,NA
CVSSLYRLEDLTDTQYF,TGTGTCAGCAGTCTTTACCGACTCGAAGACCTCACAGATACGCAGTATTTT,TRBV12-3/TRBV12-4,NA,TRBJ2-3,NA
CASSLTGSGGYTF,TGTGCCAGCAGTTTGACAGGTTCCGGAGGCTACACCTTC,TRBV6-2/TRBV6-3,NA,TRBJ1-2,NA
CPSSLGEGGYTF,TGTCCCAGCAGTTTGGGGGAGGGAGGCTACACCTTC,TRBV12-3/TRBV12-4,NA,TRBJ1-2,NA
CASSSPRWDVSFPDSGNTIYF,TGTGCCAGCAGCTCCCCCCGGTGGGACGTGTCTTTCCCAGACTCTGGAAACACCATATATTTT,TRBV3-1,NA,TRBJ1-3,NA
CSAGPGRSQMNTEAFF,TGCAGTGCTGGCCCAGGACGGAGCCAAATGAACACTGAAGCTTTCTTT,TRBV20-1,few,TRBJ1-1,NA
CASSLTGTHGYTF,TGTGCCAGCAGCCTGACAGGGACTCATGGCTACACCTTC,TRBV27,NA,TRBJ1-2,TRBD1
CASRTGVDQPQHF,TGTGCCAGCAGAACCGGGGTAGATCAGCCCCAGCATTTT,TRBV12-3/TRBV12-4,NA,TRBJ1-5,NA
CASSFSGSEGTQYF,TGTGCCAGCAGCTTTAGCGGGTCCGAGGGGACGCAGTATTTT,TRBV7-2,few,TRBJ2-3,TRBD2
CASSLGGDYSNQPQHF,TGCGCCAGCAGCTTGGGGGGGGATTATAGCAATCAGCCCCAGCATTTT,TRBV5-1,NA,TRBJ1-5,NA
CASFDSGNTIYF,TGTGCCAGTTTCGACTCTGGAAACACCATATATTTT,TRBV7-2,NA,TRBJ1-3,NA
CASSEMRGQGERLFF,TGTGCCAGCAGTGAGATGCGGGGGCAGGGTGAAAGACTGTTTTTT,TRBV2,NA,TRBJ1-4,NA
CASSFSYDNEQFF,TGTGCCAGCAGTTTTAGTTATGACAATGAGCAGTTCTTC,TRBV6-5,few,TRBJ2-1,NA
CASSSLLDRDYGYTF,TGCGCCAGCAGCTCACTCCTGGACAGGGACTATGGCTACACCTTC,TRBV5-1,NA,TRBJ1-2,TRBD1
CASTQGGAAHTDTQYF,TGCGCCAGCACACAGGGAGGTGCAGCGCACACAGATACGCAGTATTTT,TRBV5-1,few,TRBJ2-3,NA
CASSLGLADNNEQFF,TGCGCCAGCAGCTTGGGACTAGCGGATAACAATGAGCAGTTCTTC,TRBV5-1,many,TRBJ2-1,TRBD2
CASSTGGPYEQYF,TGTGCCAGCAGCACGGGGGGGCCCTACGAGCAGTACTTC,TRBV6-2/TRBV6-3,NA,TRBJ2-7,TRBD2
CASSYWEGHNEQFF,TGTGCCAGCAGCTACTGGGAGGGACACAATGAGCAGTTCTTC,TRBV7-9,few,TRBJ2-1,TRBD2
CASSLGLATNEKLFF,TGTGCCAGCAGCTTAGGGTTGGCAACTAATGAAAAACTGTTTTTT,TRBV7-2,few,TRBJ1-4,NA
CSVNHRGTGANVLTF,TGCAGTGTTAACCACAGGGGAACTGGGGCCAACGTCCTGACTTTC,TRBV20-1,few,TRBJ2-6,TRBD1
CASSFGPVTETQYF,TGTGCCAGCAGCTTTGGACCAGTCACAGAGACCCAGTACTTC,TRBV7-2,NA,TRBJ2-5,NA